This section outlines one T cell receptor beta chain sequence together with its context. This same CDR3 is encoded by further DNA sequences in the sample. Assay: immunoSEQ multiplex PCR; the TCRdb copy retains only in-frame clones and omits some. The table lists 250,000 to 300,000 clones, approximately 86% of them singletons. V was cut by 1 base and J by 3 bases, with 7 bases left in between. The germline gives CDR1 MNHEY, CDR2 SMNVEV (reference sequence). The CDR3 runs to 13 residues. The sample comes from a study of blood T cell repertoires in COVID-19. The specimen sequenced was peripheral blood. This clonotype was sampled from a man in his thirties or forties with active or convalescent COVID-19. V and J are TRBV27 and TRBJ2-7, with TRBD1 as a possible D gene (5 bases). The chain's CDR3 is CASSLWGGYEQYF. In DNA, the CDR3 is TGTGCCAGCAGTTTATGGGGCGGCTACGAGCAGTACTTC.